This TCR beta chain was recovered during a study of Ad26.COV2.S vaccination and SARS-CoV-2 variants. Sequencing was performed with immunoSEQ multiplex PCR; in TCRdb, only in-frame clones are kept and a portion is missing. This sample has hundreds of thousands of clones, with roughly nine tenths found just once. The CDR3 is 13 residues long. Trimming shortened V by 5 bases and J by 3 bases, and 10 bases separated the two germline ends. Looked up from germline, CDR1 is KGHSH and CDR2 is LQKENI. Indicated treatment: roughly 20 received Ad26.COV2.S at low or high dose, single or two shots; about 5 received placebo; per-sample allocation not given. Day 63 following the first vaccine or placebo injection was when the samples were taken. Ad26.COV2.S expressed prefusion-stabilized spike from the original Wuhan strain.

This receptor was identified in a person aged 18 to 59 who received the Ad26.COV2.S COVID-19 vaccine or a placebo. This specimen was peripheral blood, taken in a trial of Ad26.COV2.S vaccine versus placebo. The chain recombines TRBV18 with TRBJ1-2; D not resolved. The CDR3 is CASSSWADYGYTF. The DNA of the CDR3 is TGTGCCAGCTCATCCTGGGCGGACTATGGCTACACCTTC. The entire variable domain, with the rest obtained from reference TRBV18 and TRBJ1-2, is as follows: NAGVMQNPRHLVRRRGQEARLRCSPMKGHSHVYWYRQLPEEGLKFMVYLQKENIIDESGMPKERFSAEFPKEGPSILRIQQVVRGDSAAYFCASSSWADYGYTFGSGTRLTVV.